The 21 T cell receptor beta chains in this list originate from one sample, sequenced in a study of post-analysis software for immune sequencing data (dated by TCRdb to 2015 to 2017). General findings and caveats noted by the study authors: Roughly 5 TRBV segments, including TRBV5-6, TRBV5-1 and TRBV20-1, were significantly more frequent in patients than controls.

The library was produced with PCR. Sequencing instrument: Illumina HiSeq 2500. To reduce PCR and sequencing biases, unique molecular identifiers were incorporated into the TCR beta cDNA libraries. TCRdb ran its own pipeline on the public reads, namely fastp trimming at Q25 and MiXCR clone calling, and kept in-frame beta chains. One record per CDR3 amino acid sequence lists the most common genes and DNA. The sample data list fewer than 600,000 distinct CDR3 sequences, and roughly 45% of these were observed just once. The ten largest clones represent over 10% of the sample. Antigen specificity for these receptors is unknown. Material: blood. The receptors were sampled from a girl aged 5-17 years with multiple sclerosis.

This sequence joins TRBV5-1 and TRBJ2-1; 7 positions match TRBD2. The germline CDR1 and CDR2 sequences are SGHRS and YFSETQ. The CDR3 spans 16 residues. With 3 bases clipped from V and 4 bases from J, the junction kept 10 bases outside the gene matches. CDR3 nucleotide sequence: TGCGCCAGCAGCTCACCTAGCGGCCTGTTATACAATGAGCAGTTCTTC. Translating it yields CASSSPSGLLYNEQFF.

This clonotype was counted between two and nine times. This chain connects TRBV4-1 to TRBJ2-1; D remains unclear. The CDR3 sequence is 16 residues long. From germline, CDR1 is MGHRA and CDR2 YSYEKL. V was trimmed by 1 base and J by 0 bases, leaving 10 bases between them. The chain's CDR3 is CASSQVLEYSYNEQFF. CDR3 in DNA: TGCGCCAGCAGCCAAGTTTTGGAATACTCCTACAATGAGCAGTTCTTC.

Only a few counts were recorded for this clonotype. In nucleotides, the CDR3 is TGCGCCAGCGTTACGGGGACTAGCGGTAGCTCCTACAATGAGCAGTTCTTC. This translates into CASVTGTSGSSYNEQFF. The chain couples TRBV5-1 to TRBJ2-1; 11 nucleotides match TRBD2. V lost 7 bases and J lost 0; bases outside the gene matches: 9. Germline values: CDR1 SGHRS, CDR2 YFSETQ. The CDR3 extends over 17 amino acids.

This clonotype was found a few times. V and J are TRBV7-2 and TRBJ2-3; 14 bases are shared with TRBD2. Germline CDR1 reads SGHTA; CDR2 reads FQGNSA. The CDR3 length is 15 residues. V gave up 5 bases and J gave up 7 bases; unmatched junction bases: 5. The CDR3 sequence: CASSGTSGSTNTQYF. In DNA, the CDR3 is TGTGCCAGCAGCGGGACTAGCGGGAGTACAAATACGCAGTATTTT.

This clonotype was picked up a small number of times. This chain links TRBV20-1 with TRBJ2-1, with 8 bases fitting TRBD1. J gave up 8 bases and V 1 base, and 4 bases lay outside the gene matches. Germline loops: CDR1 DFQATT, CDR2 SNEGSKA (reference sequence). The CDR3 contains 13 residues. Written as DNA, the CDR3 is TGCAGTGCTAGAGCACAGGGGGACGATGAGCAGTTCTTC. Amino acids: CSARAQGDDEQFF.

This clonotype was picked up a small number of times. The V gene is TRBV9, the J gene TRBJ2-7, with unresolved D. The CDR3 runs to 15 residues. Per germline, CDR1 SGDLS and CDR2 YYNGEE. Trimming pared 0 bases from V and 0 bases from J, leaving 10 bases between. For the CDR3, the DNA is TGTGCCAGCAGCGTAGAGGCTTTAAGCTCCTACGAGCAGTACTTC. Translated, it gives CASSVEALSSYEQYF.

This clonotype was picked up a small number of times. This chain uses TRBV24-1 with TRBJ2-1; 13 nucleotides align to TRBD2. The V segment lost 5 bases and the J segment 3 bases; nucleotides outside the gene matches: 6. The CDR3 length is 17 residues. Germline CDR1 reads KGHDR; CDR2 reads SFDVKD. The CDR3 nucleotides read TGTGCCACCAGTGCCCCAGGACTAGCGGGAGACTACAATGAGCAGTTCTTC. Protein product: CATSAPGLAGDYNEQFF.

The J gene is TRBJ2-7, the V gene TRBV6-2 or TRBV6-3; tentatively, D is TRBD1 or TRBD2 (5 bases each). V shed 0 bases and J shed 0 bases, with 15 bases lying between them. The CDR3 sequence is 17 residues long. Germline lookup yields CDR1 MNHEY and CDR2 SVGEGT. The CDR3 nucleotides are TGTGCCAGCAGTTACTCTCCCCGGGACGGGGACTCCTACGAGCAGTACTTC. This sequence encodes CASSYSPRDGDSYEQYF.

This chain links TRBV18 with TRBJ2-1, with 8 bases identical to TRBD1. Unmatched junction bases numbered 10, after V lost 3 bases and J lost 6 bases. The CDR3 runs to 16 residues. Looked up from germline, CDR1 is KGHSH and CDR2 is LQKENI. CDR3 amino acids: CASSPDGQGEGNEQFF. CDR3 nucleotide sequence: TGTGCCAGCTCACCCGATGGACAGGGAGAAGGCAATGAGCAGTTCTTC.

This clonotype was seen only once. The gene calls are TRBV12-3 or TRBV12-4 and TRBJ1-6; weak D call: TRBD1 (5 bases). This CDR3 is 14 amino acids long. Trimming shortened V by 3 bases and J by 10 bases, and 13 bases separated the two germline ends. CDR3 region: CASSFQEGRSPLHF. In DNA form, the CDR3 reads TGTGCCAGCAGTTTCCAGGAGGGACGGTCACCCCTCCACTTT.

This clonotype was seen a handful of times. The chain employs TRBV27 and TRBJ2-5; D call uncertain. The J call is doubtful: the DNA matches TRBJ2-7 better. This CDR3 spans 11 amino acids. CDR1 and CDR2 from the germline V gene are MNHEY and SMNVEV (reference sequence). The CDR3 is CASSSPREQYF. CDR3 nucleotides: TGTGCCAGCAGTTCACCCCGCGAGCAGTACTTC.

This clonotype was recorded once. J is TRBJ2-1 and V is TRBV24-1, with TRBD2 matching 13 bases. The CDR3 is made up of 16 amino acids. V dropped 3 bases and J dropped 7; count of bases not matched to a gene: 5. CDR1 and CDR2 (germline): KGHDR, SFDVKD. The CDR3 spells CATSDMGLAGYNEQFF. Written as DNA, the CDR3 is TGTGCCACCAGTGATATGGGACTAGCGGGATATAATGAGCAGTTCTTC.

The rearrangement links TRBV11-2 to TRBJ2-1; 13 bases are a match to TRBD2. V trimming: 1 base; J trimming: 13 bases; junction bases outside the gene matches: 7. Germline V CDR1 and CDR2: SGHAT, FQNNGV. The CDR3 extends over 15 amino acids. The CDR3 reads CASSLGGLAGMDQFF. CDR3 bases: TGTGCCAGCAGCTTAGGGGGACTAGCGGGAATGGACCAGTTCTTC.

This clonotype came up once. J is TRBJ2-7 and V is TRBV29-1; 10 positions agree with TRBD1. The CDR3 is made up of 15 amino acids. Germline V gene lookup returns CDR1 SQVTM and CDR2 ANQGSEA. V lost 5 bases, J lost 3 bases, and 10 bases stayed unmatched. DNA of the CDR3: TGCAGCGTTAAGTGGAAGACAGGGGGCTACTACGAGCAGTACTTC. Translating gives CSVKWKTGGYYEQYF.

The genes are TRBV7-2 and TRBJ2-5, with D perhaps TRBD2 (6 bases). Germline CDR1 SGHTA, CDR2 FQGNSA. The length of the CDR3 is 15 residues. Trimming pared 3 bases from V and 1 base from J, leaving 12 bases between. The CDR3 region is CASSLGGGGQETQYF. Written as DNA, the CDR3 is TGTGCCAGCAGCTTGGGGGGAGGTGGCCAAGAGACCCAGTACTTC.

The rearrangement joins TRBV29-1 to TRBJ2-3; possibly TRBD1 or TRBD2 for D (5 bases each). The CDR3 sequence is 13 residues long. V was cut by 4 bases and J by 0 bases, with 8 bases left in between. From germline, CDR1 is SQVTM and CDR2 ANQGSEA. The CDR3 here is CSVGGTSTDTQYF. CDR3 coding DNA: TGCAGCGTTGGAGGGACCAGCACAGATACGCAGTATTTT.

The CDR3 region is CASSSKGTETQYF. In DNA, the CDR3 is TGTGCCAGCAGTTCGAAAGGGACGGAGACCCAGTACTTC. The chain has TRBV6-2 or TRBV6-3 and TRBJ2-5, with D perhaps matching TRBD1 or TRBD2 (5 bases each). Germline V gene sequence: CDR1 MNHEY, CDR2 SVGEGT. V shed 4 bases and J shed 5 bases, with 11 bases lying between them. The CDR3 spans 13 residues.

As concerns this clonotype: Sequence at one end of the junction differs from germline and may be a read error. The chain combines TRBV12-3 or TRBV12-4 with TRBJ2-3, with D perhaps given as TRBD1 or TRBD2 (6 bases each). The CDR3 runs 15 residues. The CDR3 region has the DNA TGTGCCAGCAGTCGACTAGAGGGGGGCACAGATACGGAGTATTTT. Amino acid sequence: CASSRLEGGTDTEYF.

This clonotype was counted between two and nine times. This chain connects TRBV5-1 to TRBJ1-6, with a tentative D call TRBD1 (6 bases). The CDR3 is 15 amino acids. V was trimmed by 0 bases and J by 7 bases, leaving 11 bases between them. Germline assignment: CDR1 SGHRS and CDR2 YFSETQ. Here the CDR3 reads CASSLGQAWNSPLHF. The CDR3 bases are TGCGCCAGCAGCTTGGGACAGGCCTGGAATTCACCCCTCCACTTT.

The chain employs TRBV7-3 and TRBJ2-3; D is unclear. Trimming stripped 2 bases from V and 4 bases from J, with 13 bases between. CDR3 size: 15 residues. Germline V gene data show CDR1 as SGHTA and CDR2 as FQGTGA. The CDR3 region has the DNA TGTGCCAGCAGCTTAGGTGGCGTAGGCGCAGATACGCAGTATTTT. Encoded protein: CASSLGGVGADTQYF.

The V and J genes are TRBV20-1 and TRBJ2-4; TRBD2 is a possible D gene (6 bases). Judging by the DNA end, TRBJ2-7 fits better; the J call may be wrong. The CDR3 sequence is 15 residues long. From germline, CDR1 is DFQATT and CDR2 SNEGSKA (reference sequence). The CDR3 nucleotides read TGCAGTGCTCCCCTAGCCTCGGGGGAGAGCTACGAGCAGTACTTC. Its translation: CSAPLASGESYEQYF.